The 5 T cell receptor beta chains presented below share a single source sample, sequenced in a study of blood T cell repertoires in COVID-19 (dated by TCRdb to 2020 to 2022). The library was obtained by the immunoSEQ multiplex PCR assay. The table comes from immuneACCESS by way of TCRdb, which keeps in-frame sequences with V and J called. Part of the clones is missing from these tables; in studies checked, under half for an unresolved V gene and the rest for unknown reasons. In this sample the table shows under 400,000 clones, 88% of which occur a single time. The ten most abundant clones make up 1.5% to 2% of the sample. Sequenced sample: peripheral blood. The receptors were gathered from a woman in her 30s with COVID-19, enrolled during active disease.

The chain has TRBV5-1 and TRBJ1-2; the D gene is possibly TRBD1 (6 bases). V was shortened by 4 bases and J by 1 base, with 11 bases between the two germline ends. The CDR3 sequence is 14 residues long. CDR1 is SGHRS and CDR2 is YFSETQ in the germline V gene. This chain's CDR3 is CASSPRDNNYGYTF. The CDR3, as DNA: TGCGCCAGCAGCCCCCGGGACAATAACTATGGCTACACCTTC.

This clone was detected a few times. This chain uses TRBV2 with TRBJ1-2; D unclear. Deletions cut 5 bases from V and 4 bases from J, with 14 bases between. Germline CDR1 and CDR2: SNHLY and FYNNEI. The length of the CDR3 is 14 residues. For the CDR3, the DNA is TGTGCCAGCAGTAATCCTCCTGTAGCCTATGGCTACACCTTC. Protein product: CASSNPPVAYGYTF.

This chain joins TRBV5-1 and TRBJ2-2, with 11 bases identical to TRBD2. Trimming at V came to 7 bases and at J to 7 bases, leaving 12 bases not matched to a gene. The CDR3 runs 16 residues. Germline assignment: CDR1 SGHRS and CDR2 YFSETQ. In nucleotides, the CDR3 is TGCGCCAGCCGACCCACTAGCGGGGGAGCTTACGGGGAGCTGTTTTTT. Translating it yields CASRPTSGGAYGELFF.

The CDR3 bases are TGTGCCAGCAGCTTAGGCGCCCAGGGATACGAGCAGTACGTC. Translating it yields CASSLGAQGYEQYV. The chain is built from TRBV11-2 and TRBJ2-7, with D possibly matching TRBD1 (5 bases). The CDR3 has 14 amino acids. Germline loops: CDR1 SGHAT, CDR2 FQNNGV. V lost 1 base, J lost 4 bases, and 11 bases lay in between.

The genes are TRBV28 and TRBJ1-3; D ambiguous. The CDR3 covers 16 residues. The germline V gene has CDR1 MDHEN and CDR2 SYDVKM. The germline V and J ends were trimmed by 4 bases and 2 bases, with 15 bases remaining between them. In DNA, the CDR3 is TGTGCCAGCAGTTCTAGGGCGGGATACGCTGGAAACACCATATATTTT. Protein sequence: CASSSRAGYAGNTIYF.